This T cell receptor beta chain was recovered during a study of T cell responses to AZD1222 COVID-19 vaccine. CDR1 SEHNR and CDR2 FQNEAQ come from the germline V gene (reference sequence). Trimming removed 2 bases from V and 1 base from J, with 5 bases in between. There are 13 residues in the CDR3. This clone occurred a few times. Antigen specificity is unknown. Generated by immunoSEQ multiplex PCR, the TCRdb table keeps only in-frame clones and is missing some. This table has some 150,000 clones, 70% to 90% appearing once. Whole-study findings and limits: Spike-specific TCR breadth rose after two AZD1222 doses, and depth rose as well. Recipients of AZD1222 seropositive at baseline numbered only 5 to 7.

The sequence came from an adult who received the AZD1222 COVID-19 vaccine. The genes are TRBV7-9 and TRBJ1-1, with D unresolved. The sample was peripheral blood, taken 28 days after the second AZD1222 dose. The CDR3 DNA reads TGTGCCAGCAGCTTAACAGAGAACACTGAAGCTTTCTTT. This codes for CASSLTENTEAFF. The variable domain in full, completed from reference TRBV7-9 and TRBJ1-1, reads DTGVSQNPRHKITKRGQNVTFRCDPISEHNRLYWYRQTLGQGPEFLTYFQNEAQLEKSRLLSDRFSAERPKGSFSTLEIQRTEQGDSAMYLCASSLTENTEAFFGQGTRLTVV.